The next 25 T cell receptor beta chains were all read from a single sample in a study of blood T cell repertoires in COVID-19. The method was immunoSEQ multiplex PCR; TCRdb's version includes in-frame clones alone and lacks a portion of them. The profile shows 400,000 to 450,000 clones, around nine tenths of them singletons. Sequences were obtained from peripheral blood. All receptors derive from a man between 18 and 29 years old with COVID-19, enrolled during active disease.

The J gene is TRBJ2-7, the V gene TRBV10-2; TRBD2 aligns across 7 bases. The CDR3 consists of 13 residues. The junction had 5 bases not matched to a gene; V was cut back by 6 bases and J by 3 bases. Germline values: CDR1 WSHSY, CDR2 SAAADI. The CDR3 region is CASRSGTNYEQYF. CDR3 sequence (DNA): TGCGCCAGCAGGAGCGGGACCAACTACGAGCAGTACTTC.

The chain joins TRBV6-5 to TRBJ1-2, with 8 positions matching TRBD1. Germline assignment: CDR1 MNHEY and CDR2 SVGAGI. The CDR3 extends over 14 amino acids. V shed 5 bases and J 8 bases; nucleotides not matched to a gene: 10. The CDR3 sequence: CASSRDRGVSGYTF. In DNA form, the CDR3 reads TGTGCCAGCAGTCGAGACAGGGGCGTGAGCGGCTACACCTTC.

The rearrangement joins TRBV29-1 to TRBJ2-2; no definite D call. The germline V gene has CDR1 SQVTM and CDR2 ANQGSEA. Trimming took off 6 bases at V and 5 bases at J, with 7 bases between the two ends. This CDR3 has 11 residues. The CDR3 loop reads CSVESTGELFF. The CDR3 coding sequence is TGCAGCGTGGAGTCAACCGGGGAGCTGTTTTTT.

The chain has TRBV7-9 and TRBJ2-1, with 9 bases aligning to TRBD1. With V trimmed by 4 bases and J by 0 bases, 7 bases remained unmatched. The CDR3 has 17 amino acids. The germline V gene encodes CDR1 SEHNR and CDR2 FQNEAQ (reference sequence). Here the CDR3 reads CASSSDRGRSSYNEQFF. In DNA form, the CDR3 reads TGTGCCAGCAGCTCGGACAGGGGACGCAGCTCCTACAATGAGCAGTTCTTC.

This chain uses TRBV7-9 with TRBJ1-1; the match to TRBD1 covers 10 bases. V lost 5 bases, J lost 3 bases, and 3 bases stayed unmatched. The germline V gene encodes CDR1 SEHNR and CDR2 FQNEAQ (reference sequence). The CDR3 extends over 14 amino acids. The CDR3 DNA reads as TGTGCCAGCAGCCTGGGGACAGGGGACACTGAAGCTTTCTTT. Encoded protein: CASSLGTGDTEAFF.

The chain is built from TRBV19 and TRBJ2-7, with D maybe TRBD2 (5 bases). CDR1 and CDR2 (germline): LNHDA, SQIVND (reference sequence). The CDR3 extends over 15 amino acids. Trimming removed 9 bases from V and 0 bases from J, with 18 bases in between. The CDR3 DNA reads TGTGCCAGCCGCCCCTCCGGGAAGAGCTCCTACGAGCAGTACTTC. This codes for CASRPSGKSSYEQYF.

This chain connects TRBV5-4 to TRBJ2-2; TRBD2 agrees at 13 bases. Germline values: CDR1 SGHNT, CDR2 YYREEE (reference sequence). J was trimmed by 7 bases and V by 0 bases; bases with no gene match: 0. The CDR3 covers 15 residues. CDR3 nucleotide sequence: TGTGCCAGCAGCTTGGGGACTAGCGGGGGCGGGGAGCTGTTTTTT. The encoded protein is CASSLGTSGGGELFF.

CDR3 nucleotide sequence: TGTGCCAGCAGTTTACTTGGCAGGGGCAGACATAATGAAAAACTGTTTTTT. Its translation: CASSLLGRGRHNEKLFF. This chain connects TRBV27 to TRBJ1-4; D is possibly TRBD1 (6 bases). CDR3 length: 17 residues. Deletions cut 2 bases from V and 4 bases from J, with 17 bases between. Germline CDR1 is MNHEY and CDR2 is SMNVEV (reference sequence).

To note about this clone: The junction departs from the called germline gene at one end, perhaps through a read error. The chain carries TRBV10-1 and TRBJ1-2; 7 nucleotides match TRBD1. The V gene's germline CDR1 is WNHNN and CDR2 SYGVQD (reference sequence). The CDR3 has 10 amino acids. For the CDR3, the DNA is TGCACCAGGGGGGGCTATGGCTACACCTTC. Translation: CTRGGYGYTF.

The chain recombines TRBV29-1 with TRBJ2-3, with a weak D call TRBD2 (6 bases). CDR3 length equals 13 residues. In germline, CDR1 is SQVTM, CDR2 ANQGSEA. Trimming took off 4 bases at V and 6 bases at J, with 14 bases between the two ends. CDR3 sequence reads: CSVAGGASDTQYF. The CDR3 region has the DNA TGCAGCGTTGCCGGCGGGGCGTCGGATACGCAGTATTTT.

CDR3 sequence (DNA): TGCGCCAGCAGCACAGGACTAGCGGGAGAGGCTGATGAGCAGTTCTTC. Translating gives CASSTGLAGEADEQFF. The chain is built from TRBV5-1 and TRBJ2-1; TRBD2 matches 13 bases. From germline, CDR1 is SGHRS and CDR2 YFSETQ. V trimming: 4 bases; J trimming: 8 bases; junction bases outside the gene matches: 9. This CDR3 is built from 16 residues.

This chain uses TRBV7-3 with TRBJ1-1, with D perhaps matching TRBD1 (5 bases). V was pared by 4 bases and J by 4 bases, with 19 bases between. Per the germline V gene, CDR1 is SGHTA and CDR2 is FQGTGA. The CDR3 extends over 16 amino acids. This CDR3 is CASSSPNRSKCTEAFF. CDR3 nucleotide sequence: TGTGCCAGCAGCTCCCCCAACAGGTCGAAGTGCACTGAAGCTTTCTTT.

CDR3 sequence (DNA): TGTGCCAGCAGTGGCTTCGGCGCTAGATCGGGCGGGAGCTACAACGAGCAGTACTTC. Protein sequence: CASSGFGARSGGSYNEQYF. The J gene is TRBJ2-7, the V gene TRBV2; 7 nucleotides line up with TRBD2. This CDR3 is 19 amino acids long. V was pared by 4 bases and J by 5 bases, with 23 bases of the junction left unmatched. Germline-derived CDR1 and CDR2 are SNHLY and FYNNEI. Full variable domain (rest looked up from reference TRBV2 and TRBJ2-7): EPEVTQTPSHQVTQMGQEVILRCVPISNHLYFYWYRQILGQKVEFLVSFYNNEISEKSEIFDDQFSVERPDGSNFTLKIRSTKLEDSAMYFCASSGFGARSGGSYNEQYFGPGTRLTVT.

V is TRBV29-1 and J is TRBJ2-3, with D possibly matching TRBD2 (5 bases). V lost 7 bases and J 4 bases, leaving 12 bases between the germline ends. Germline loops: CDR1 SQVTM, CDR2 ANQGSEA. The CDR3 has 12 amino acids. CDR3 residues: CSARSGPDTQYF. The CDR3 DNA reads as TGCAGCGCCCGAAGCGGACCAGATACGCAGTATTTT.

The chain uses TRBV5-6 and TRBJ2-7; D might be TRBD1 (5 bases). The CDR3 extends over 15 amino acids. Germline V gene sequence: CDR1 SGHDT, CDR2 YYEEEE. Trimming left V 3 bases short and J 4 bases short, with 17 bases between. CDR3 in DNA: TGTGCCAGCAGCTCCAGGGTTCTAGATATATACGAGCAGTACTTC. Translating gives CASSSRVLDIYEQYF.

The V call is TRBV14, the J call TRBJ1-6, with TRBD1 as a possible D gene (6 bases). Germline V gene lookup returns CDR1 SGHDN and CDR2 FVKESK. The CDR3 has 16 amino acids. V was trimmed by 5 bases and J by 9 bases, leaving 20 bases between them. The CDR3 loop is CASSARGGVGGSPLHF. The CDR3 DNA sequence: TGTGCCAGCAGCGCGAGAGGGGGGGTCGGAGGTTCACCCCTCCACTTT.

The chain has TRBV10-1 and TRBJ2-1, with D possibly being TRBD1 (6 bases). The germline gives CDR1 WNHNN, CDR2 SYGVQD (reference sequence). V gave up 8 bases and J gave up 6 bases, with 14 bases separating them. The CDR3 is 13 residues long. CDR3 residues: CASGLQGSNEQFF. In DNA, the CDR3 is TGCGCCAGCGGTCTACAGGGTTCCAATGAGCAGTTCTTC.

The chain couples TRBV27 to TRBJ2-5; TRBD2 matches at 15 bases. The V gene's germline CDR1 is MNHEY and CDR2 SMNVEV (reference sequence). This CDR3 spans 17 amino acids. V shed 8 bases, J shed 0 bases, and the junction held 7 bases outside the gene matches. Written as DNA, the CDR3 is TGTGCCAGCCGACGGACTAGCGGGGGGGAGTACCAAGAGACCCAGTACTTC. Protein sequence: CASRRTSGGEYQETQYF.

The chain combines TRBV29-1 with TRBJ1-1; TRBD1 might be the D (5 bases). The CDR3 consists of 15 residues. The V and J ends lost 6 bases and 1 base respectively, with 18 bases between them. Germline CDR1 SQVTM, CDR2 ANQGSEA. The CDR3, as DNA: TGCAGCGTAGAGGCCTTGACAGAACCGAACACTGAAGCTTTCTTT. Translated: CSVEALTEPNTEAFF.

This clone was seen more than once but under ten times. CDR3 coding DNA: TGTGCCAGCAGCCCCCGGGACTTCTACCCGAGCACAGATACGCAGTATTTT. Its protein product is CASSPRDFYPSTDTQYF. J is TRBJ2-3 and V is TRBV7-8; D is possibly TRBD2 (6 bases). The CDR3 is 17 amino acids. The V gene's germline CDR1 is SGHVS and CDR2 FQNEAQ. V gave up 5 bases and J gave up 0 bases, with 18 bases separating them.

The rearrangement joins TRBV10-3 to TRBJ1-1; D is perhaps TRBD1 (5 bases). The ends were cut back, 3 bases at V and 0 bases at J, with 8 bases in the middle. The CDR3 sequence is 14 residues long. Germline V lookup: CDR1 ENHRY, CDR2 SYGVKD. Written as DNA, the CDR3 is TGTGCCATCAGTGATGGGGGGGTGAACACTGAAGCTTTCTTT. Translating it yields CAISDGGVNTEAFF.

The chain carries TRBV11-3 and TRBJ2-2; TRBD2 is a possible D gene (6 bases). Germline V gene data show CDR1 as SGHNT and CDR2 as YENEEA. V lost 1 base and J 4 bases, leaving 13 bases between the germline ends. The CDR3 runs to 16 residues. For the CDR3, the DNA is TGTGCCAGCAGCTTAGGAATAGCGGTGGGCACCGGGGAGCTGTTTTTT. Its protein is CASSLGIAVGTGELFF.

The chain uses TRBV18 and TRBJ1-1, with D possibly matching TRBD1 (6 bases). Trimming left V 6 bases short and J 0 bases short, with 14 bases between. The CDR3 is 15 residues long. CDR1 is KGHSH and CDR2 is LQKENI in the germline V gene. The CDR3 DNA follows: TGTGCCAGCTCGCTCAGCAGGGGAATGAACACTGAAGCTTTCTTT. The encoded protein is CASSLSRGMNTEAFF.

V and J are TRBV7-2 and TRBJ2-2; TRBD1 agrees at 8 bases. Germline V gene lookup returns CDR1 SGHTA and CDR2 FQGNSA. The V gene end was trimmed by 3 bases and the J gene end by 6 bases; junction bases not matched to a gene: 12. The CDR3 length is 17 residues. In nucleotides, the CDR3 is TGTGCCAGCAGCTTGTTCAGGGGGCGCTTAATCGCCGGGGAGCTGTTTTTT. This gives the protein CASSLFRGRLIAGELFF.

The chain is built from TRBV5-4 and TRBJ2-2, with 7 bases matching TRBD2. Germline CDR1 reads SGHNT; CDR2 reads YYREEE (reference sequence). The ends lost 2 bases at V and 6 bases at J; junction bases unmatched: 7. The CDR3 extends over 15 amino acids. This CDR3 reads CASSFLSGGPGELFF. The CDR3 DNA follows: TGTGCCAGCAGCTTTCTGTCGGGAGGACCCGGGGAGCTGTTTTTT.